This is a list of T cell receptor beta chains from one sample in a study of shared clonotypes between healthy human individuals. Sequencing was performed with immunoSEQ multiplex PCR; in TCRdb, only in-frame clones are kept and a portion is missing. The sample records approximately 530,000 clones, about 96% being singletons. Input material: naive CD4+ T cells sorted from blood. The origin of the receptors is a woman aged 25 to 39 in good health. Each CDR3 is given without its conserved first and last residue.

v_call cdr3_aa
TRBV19 ASSWASGSADTQY
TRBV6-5 ASSFLSEQF
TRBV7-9 ASSLSGLDYEQY
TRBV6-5 ASSYWDATPVEAF
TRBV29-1 SVFEGTYEQY
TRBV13 ASSHSYEQY
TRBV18 ASSLFSDKGDEQY
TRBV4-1 ASSRGGTDITDTQY
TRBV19 ASRGTGFQPQH
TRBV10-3 AISQEIGTGGREQY
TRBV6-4 ASSVRGLGNTIY
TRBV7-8 ASSLDRLAGEAF
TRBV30 AWRRGQGYEKLF
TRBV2 ASSERVWQPYNEQF
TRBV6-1 ASSGAGTGTDTQY
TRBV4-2 ASSQDGGVGSSGQTYEQY
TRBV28 ASSLRLEGLMNTEAF
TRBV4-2 ASSQEWDSQPQH
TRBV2 AIGGGYEQY
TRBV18 ASSPDRVEKLF
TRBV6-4 ASSDSAGGADTQY
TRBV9 ASSVATQGGEAF
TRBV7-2 ASSISATYNEQF
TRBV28 ASSRDASYNEQF
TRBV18 ASSPGPLRETQY
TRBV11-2 ASSIAVEQY
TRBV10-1 ASSASSGRADEQF
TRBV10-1 ASSESATTSTDTQY
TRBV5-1 ASSWDYSNEQF
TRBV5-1 ASSLVPGQGAST
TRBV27 ASSDYYEQY
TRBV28 ASSFAQAAGYTEAF
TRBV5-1 ASSDGGIIAKNIQY
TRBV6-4 ASSGPVPSGTYEQY
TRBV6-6 ASSFRQGDGYT
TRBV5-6 ASSLPAGQPQH
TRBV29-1 SVGDNSGANVLT